This TCR beta chain was captured in a study of vaccination and CD4 T cells after COVID-19. Study-level information: Subjects got two shots of BNT162b2 or mRNA-1273 vaccine. Samples taken post-COVID came a median around 100 days after diagnosis, ranging from 35 to 161.

There are 16 residues in the CDR3. The germline V gene encodes CDR1 SGHTA and CDR2 FQGTGA. V lost 2 bases and J lost 4; bases outside the gene matches: 9. The treatment is: approximately nine-day PBMC culture with coronavirus spike peptide pools or control peptides (ViraFEST assay). This clonotype was seen a few times. Its antigen is not identified. General study findings and limits: Post-vaccination, and not before, a median 86.3% of reactive clones appeared in convalescent patients.

CD4+ T cells that had been cultured provided DNA sequenced with the Oncomine TCR Beta short-read assay. In this case, cultured CD4+ T cells provided the extracted genomic DNA. A single record per CDR3 protein comes from TCRdb applying MiXCR to the PCR reads. The data show fewer than 7,000 distinct CDR3 sequences, under 70% seen once. The gene calls are TRBV7-3 and TRBJ1-1, with 8 positions matching TRBD1. Sequencing used CD4+ T cells from blood, cultured in vitro. The sequence came from a human donor who had recovered from COVID-19. The CDR3 sequence: CASSLFPGQGLTEAFF. For the CDR3, the DNA is TGTGCCAGCAGCTTATTTCCCGGACAGGGTCTCACTGAAGCTTTCTTT.